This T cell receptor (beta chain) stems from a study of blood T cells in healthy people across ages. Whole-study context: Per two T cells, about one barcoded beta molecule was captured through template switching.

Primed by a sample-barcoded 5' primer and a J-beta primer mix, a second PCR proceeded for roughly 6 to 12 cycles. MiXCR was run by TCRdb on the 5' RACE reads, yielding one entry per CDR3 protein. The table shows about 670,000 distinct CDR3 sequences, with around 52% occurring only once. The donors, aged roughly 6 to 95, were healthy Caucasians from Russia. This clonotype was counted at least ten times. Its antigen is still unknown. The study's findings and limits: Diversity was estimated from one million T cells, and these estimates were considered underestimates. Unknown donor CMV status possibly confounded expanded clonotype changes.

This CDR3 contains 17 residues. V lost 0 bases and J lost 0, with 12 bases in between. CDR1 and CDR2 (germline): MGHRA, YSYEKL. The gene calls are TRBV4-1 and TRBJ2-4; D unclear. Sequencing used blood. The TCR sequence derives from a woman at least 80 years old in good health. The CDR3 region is CASSQDHRYLAKNIQYF. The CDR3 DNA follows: TGCGCCAGCAGCCAAGATCATAGGTATTTAGCCAAAAACATTCAGTACTTC.